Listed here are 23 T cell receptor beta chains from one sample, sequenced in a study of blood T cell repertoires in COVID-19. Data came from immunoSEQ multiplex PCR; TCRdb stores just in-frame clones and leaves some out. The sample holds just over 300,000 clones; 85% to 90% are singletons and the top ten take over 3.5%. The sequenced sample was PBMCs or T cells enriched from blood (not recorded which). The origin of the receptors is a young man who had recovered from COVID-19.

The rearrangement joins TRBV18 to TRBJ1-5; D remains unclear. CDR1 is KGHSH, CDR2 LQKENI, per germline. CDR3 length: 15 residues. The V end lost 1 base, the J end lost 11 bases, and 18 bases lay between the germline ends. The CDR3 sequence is CASSPRSVSAGSQHF. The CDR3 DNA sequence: TGTGCCAGCTCACCACGATCGGTTTCTGCCGGGTCCCAGCATTTT.

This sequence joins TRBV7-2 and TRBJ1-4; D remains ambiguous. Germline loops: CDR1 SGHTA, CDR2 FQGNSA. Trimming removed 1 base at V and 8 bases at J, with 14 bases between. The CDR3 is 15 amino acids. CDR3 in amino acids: CASSLESGVWEKLFF. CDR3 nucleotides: TGTGCCAGCAGCTTAGAATCCGGGGTATGGGAAAAACTGTTTTTT.

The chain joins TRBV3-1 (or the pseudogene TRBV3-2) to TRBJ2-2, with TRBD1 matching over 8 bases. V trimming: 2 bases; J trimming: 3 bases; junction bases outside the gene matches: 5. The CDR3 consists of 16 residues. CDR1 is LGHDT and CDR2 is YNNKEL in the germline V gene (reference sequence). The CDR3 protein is CASSQRDRGYTGELFF. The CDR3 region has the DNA TGTGCCAGCAGCCAACGAGACAGGGGCTACACCGGGGAGCTGTTTTTT.

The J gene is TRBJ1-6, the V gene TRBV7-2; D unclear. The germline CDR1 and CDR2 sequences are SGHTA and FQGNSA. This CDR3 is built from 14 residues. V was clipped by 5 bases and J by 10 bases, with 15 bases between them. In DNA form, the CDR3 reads TGTGCCAGCAGCCCTCCGTACAAGAACTCACCCCTCCACTTT. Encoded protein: CASSPPYKNSPLHF. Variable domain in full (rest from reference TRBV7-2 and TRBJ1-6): GAGVSQSPSNKVTEKGKDVELRCDPISGHTALYWYRQSLGQGLEFLIYFQGNSAPDKSGLPSDRFSAERTGGSVSTLTIQRTQQEDSAVYLCASSPPYKNSPLHFGNGTRLTVT.

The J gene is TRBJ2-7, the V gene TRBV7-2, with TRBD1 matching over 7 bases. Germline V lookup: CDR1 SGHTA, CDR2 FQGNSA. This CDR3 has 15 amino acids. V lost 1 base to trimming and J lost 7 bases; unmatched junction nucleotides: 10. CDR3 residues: CASSLVSGQVQEQYF. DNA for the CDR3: TGTGCCAGCAGCTTAGTGTCTGGACAGGTTCAGGAGCAGTACTTC.

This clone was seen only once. The CDR3: CASSGTSGRASGEQFF. CDR3 nucleotide sequence: TGTGCCAGCAGTGGGACTAGCGGGAGGGCCTCTGGTGAGCAGTTCTTC. The rearrangement links TRBV2 to TRBJ2-1, with 15 bases lining up with TRBD2. This CDR3 is built from 16 residues. With 4 bases clipped from V and 9 bases from J, the junction kept 7 bases outside the gene matches. The V gene's germline CDR1 is SNHLY and CDR2 FYNNEI.

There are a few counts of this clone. CDR3 DNA: TGTGCCAGTAAGGACAGGGTGACTTCACCCCTCCACTTT. Amino acid sequence: CASKDRVTSPLHF. This rearrangement joins TRBV19 to TRBJ1-6, with 8 bases matching TRBD1. V lost 7 bases to trimming and J lost 9 bases; unmatched junction nucleotides: 5. The CDR3 runs 13 residues. Looked up from germline, CDR1 is LNHDA and CDR2 is SQIVND (reference sequence).

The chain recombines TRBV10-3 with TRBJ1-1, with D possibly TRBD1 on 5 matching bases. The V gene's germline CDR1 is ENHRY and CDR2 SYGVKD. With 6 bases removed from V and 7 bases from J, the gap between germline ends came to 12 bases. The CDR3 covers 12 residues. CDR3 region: CAISPRQSEAFF. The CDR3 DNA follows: TGTGCCATCAGCCCGCGACAGAGTGAAGCTTTCTTT.

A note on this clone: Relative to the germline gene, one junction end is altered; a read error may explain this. The CDR3 bases are TGTGCCAGCAGCTTAGATCAGGACAGGGTTAAGATTTTT. It translates to CASSLDQDRVKIF. V and J are TRBV7-9 and TRBJ2-3, with TRBD1 matching 8 bases. In germline, CDR1 is SEHNR, CDR2 FQNEAQ (reference sequence). The CDR3 consists of 13 residues.

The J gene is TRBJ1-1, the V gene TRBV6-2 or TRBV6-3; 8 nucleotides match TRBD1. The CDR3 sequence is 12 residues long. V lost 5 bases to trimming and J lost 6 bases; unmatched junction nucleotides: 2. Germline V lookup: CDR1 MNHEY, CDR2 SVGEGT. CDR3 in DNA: TGTGCCAGCAGTCACAGGGGGGCTGAAGCTTTCTTT. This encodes CASSHRGAEAFF.

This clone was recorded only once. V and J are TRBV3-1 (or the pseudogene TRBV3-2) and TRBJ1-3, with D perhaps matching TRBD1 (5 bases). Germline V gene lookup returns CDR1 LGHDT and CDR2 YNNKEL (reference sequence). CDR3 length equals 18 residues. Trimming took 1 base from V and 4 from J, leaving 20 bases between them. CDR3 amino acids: CASSQVVGAGIAGNTIYF. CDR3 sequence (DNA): TGTGCCAGCAGCCAAGTCGTCGGTGCAGGGATTGCAGGAAACACCATATATTTT.

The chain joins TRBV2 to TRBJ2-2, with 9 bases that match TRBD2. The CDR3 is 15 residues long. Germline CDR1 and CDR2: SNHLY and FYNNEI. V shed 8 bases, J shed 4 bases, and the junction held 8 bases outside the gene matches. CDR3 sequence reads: CASGIGLATTGELFF. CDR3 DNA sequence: TGTGCCAGCGGAATCGGACTAGCGACCACCGGGGAGCTGTTTTTT.

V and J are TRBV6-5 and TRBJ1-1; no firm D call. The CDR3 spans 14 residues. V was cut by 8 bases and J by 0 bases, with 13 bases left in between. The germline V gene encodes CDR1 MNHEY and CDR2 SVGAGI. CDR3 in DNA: TGTGCCAGCCGTAGAGAGCCCATGAACACTGAAGCTTTCTTT. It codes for CASRREPMNTEAFF.

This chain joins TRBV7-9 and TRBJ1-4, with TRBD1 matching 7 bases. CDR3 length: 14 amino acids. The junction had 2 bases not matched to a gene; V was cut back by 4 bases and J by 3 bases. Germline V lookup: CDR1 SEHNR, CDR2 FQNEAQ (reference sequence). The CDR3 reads CASSSTGPNEKLFF. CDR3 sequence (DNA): TGTGCCAGCAGCTCGACAGGGCCTAATGAAAAACTGTTTTTT.

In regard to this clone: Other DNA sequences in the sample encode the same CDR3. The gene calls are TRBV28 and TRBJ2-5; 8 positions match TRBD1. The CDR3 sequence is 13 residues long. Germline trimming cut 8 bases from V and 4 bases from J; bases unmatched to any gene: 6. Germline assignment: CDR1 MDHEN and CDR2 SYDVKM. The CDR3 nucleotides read TGTGCCAGCCGACCAGGGGGCGGAGAGACCCAGTACTTC. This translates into CASRPGGGETQYF.

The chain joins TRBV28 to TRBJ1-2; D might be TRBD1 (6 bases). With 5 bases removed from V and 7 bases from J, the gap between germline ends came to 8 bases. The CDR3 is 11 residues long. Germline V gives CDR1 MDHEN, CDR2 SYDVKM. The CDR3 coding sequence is TGTGCCAGCAGTGACAGGCTTGGCTACACCTTC. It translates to CASSDRLGYTF.

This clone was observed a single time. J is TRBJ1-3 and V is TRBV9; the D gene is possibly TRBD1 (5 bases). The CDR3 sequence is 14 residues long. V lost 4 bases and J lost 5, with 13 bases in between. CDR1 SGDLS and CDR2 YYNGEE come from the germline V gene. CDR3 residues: CASSSREGRNTIYF. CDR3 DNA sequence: TGTGCCAGCAGCTCCCGGGAGGGACGAAACACCATATATTTT.

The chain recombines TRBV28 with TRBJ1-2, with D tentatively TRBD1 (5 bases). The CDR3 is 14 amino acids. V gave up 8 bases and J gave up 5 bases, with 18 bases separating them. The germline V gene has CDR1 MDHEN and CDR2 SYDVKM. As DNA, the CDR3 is TGTGCCAGCGCAAACAGGCTCGGGGGTTATGGCTACACCTTC. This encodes CASANRLGGYGYTF.

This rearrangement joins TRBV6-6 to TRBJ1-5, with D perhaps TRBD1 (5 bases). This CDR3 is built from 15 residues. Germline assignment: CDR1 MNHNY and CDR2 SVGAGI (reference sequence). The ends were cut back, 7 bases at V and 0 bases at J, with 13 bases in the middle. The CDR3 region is CASKEGAYSNQPQHF. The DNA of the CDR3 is TGTGCCAGCAAGGAAGGGGCCTATAGCAATCAGCCCCAGCATTTT.

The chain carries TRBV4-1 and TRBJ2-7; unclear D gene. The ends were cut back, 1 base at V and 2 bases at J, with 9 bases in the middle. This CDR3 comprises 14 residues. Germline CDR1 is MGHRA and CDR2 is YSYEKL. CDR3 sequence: CASSQGSAAYEQYF. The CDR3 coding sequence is TGCGCCAGCAGCCAAGGAAGCGCGGCCTACGAGCAGTACTTC.

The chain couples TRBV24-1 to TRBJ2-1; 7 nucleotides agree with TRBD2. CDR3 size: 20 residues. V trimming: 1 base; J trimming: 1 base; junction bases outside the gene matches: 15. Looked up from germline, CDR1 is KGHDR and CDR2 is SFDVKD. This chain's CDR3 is CATSDFTVGGGGTSYNEQFF. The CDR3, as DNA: TGTGCCACCAGTGATTTTACGGTCGGAGGCGGGGGTACTTCCTACAATGAGCAGTTCTTC.

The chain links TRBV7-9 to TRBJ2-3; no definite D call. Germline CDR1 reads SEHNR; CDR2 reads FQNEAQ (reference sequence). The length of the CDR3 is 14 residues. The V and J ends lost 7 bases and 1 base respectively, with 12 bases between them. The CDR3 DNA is TGTGCCAGCACCCCTAACCGGGGCACAGATACGCAGTATTTT. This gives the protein CASTPNRGTDTQYF. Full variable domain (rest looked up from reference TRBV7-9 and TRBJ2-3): DTGVSQNPRHKITKRGQNVTFRCDPISEHNRLYWYRQTLGQGPEFLTYFQNEAQLEKSRLLSDRFSAERPKGSFSTLEIQRTEQGDSAMYLCASTPNRGTDTQYFGPGTRLTVL.

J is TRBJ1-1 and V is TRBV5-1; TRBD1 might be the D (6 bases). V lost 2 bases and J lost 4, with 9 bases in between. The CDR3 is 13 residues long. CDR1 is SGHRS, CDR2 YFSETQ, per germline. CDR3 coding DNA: TGCGCCAGCAGCTTTACAGGGCGCACTGAAGCTTTCTTT. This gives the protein CASSFTGRTEAFF. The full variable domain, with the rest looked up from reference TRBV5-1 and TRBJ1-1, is KAGVTQTPRYLIKTRGQQVTLSCSPISGHRSVSWYQQTPGQGLQFLFEYFSETQRNKGNFPGRFSGRQFSNSRSEMNVSTLELGDSALYLCASSFTGRTEAFFGQGTRLTVV.